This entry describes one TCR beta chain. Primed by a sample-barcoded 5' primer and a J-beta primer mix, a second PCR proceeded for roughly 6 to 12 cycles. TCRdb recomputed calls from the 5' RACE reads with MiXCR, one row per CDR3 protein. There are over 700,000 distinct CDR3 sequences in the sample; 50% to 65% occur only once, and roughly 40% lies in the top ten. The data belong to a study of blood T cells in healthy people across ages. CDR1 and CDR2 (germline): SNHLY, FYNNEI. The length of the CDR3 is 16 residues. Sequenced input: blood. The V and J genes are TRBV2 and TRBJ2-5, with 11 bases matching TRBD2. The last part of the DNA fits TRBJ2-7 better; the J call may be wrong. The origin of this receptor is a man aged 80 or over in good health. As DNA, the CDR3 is TGTGCCAGCAAATTTTCGCGACTAGCGGGACTCTACGAGCAGTACTTC. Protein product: CASKFSRLAGLYEQYF.